This T cell receptor beta chain was retrieved from a study of early T cells in non-severe SARS-CoV-2 infection listed by TCRdb under 2021. In the study overall: TCR sequencing used bulk RNA from unsorted whole blood, so alpha and beta chains could not be paired.

This clonotype was counted at least ten times. No cognate antigen has been identified for it. Per-base qualities were not stored, and no clone one base away is much larger. The paper's findings and limits, for the study overall: VDJdb matching was skewed toward anti-spike CD8 responses and likely underestimated virus-specific expansions, missing private and CD4 specificities.

Set within a cohort of healthcare workers in London, UK, this nested case-control study involved weekly PCR testing of nasopharyngeal swabs along with blood sampling. Healthcare workers were recruited between 23 and 31 March 2020, during the week of the UK lockdown, and were followed weekly for up to about 15 weeks. The receptor library was made with 5' RACE. The sequencing machine was a NextSeq 500. The TCR library protocol attached unique molecular identifiers to individual cDNA molecules to correct for sequencing error and PCR bias. Both TCR alpha and beta chains were sequenced, and tight co-correlation was observed between alpha and beta sequence abundances in each sample. The original pipeline was this. Decombinator V4 was used to annotate the V gene, J gene and CDR3 of the TCR sequences. TCRs were defined as expanded if a significant change between any two time points was detected under a Poisson model with p below 0.0001. TCR abundances were normalised to the total number of TCRs sequenced in each sample and reported as counts per million. MAIT TCRs were defined by TRAV1-2 paired with TRAJ12, TRAJ20 or TRAJ33, and iNKT TCRs by TRAV10 paired with TRAJ18. VDJdb, accessed 1 November 2021, was searched for CMV, EBV and SARS-CoV-2 annotated TCRs, with TCRs annotated for multiple antigens excluded. TCRdb trimmed public reads at Q25 via fastp, called clones via MiXCR and kept in-frame beta chains. Rows with a matching CDR3 protein are joined into one entry that keeps the most common DNA and genes. These V and J calls originate from TCRdb's pipeline instead of the authors' own analysis. This sample has some 63,000 distinct CDR3 sequences in its table, and 13% of those were observed once. The ten largest clonotypes hold approximately 4.6% of the sample.

The CDR3 sequence holds 8 residues, the cysteine and phenylalanine included. Only the CDR3 part of the read is kept: 24 bases, read in frame from the first base. The germline V gene (reference sequence) specifies DFQATT as CDR1 and SNEGSKA as CDR2. The V end loses 5 bases and the J end loses 7 bases, and a stretch of 2 bases separates them. The receptor chain draws on TRBV20-1 and TRBJ1-2; no confident D gene assignment can be made. The clonotype was recovered from an adult who was a healthcare worker with PCR-confirmed SARS-CoV-2 infection or an uninfected control (not recorded which). Sequenced: whole blood. The CDR3 protein: CSAGGYTF. At the DNA level, the sequence is TGCAGTGCTGGTGGCTACACCTTC.